This T cell receptor (beta chain) was identified in a study of response to subunit inactivated influenza vaccine (dated 2018 in TCRdb). With respect to the entire study: Deep quantitative T cell receptor repertoire profiling was used in the study to track responses to a trivalent subunit inactivated influenza vaccine. Findings and caveats that apply to the study as a whole: According to the authors, only a limited number of new T cells may be recruited by each seasonal influenza vaccination.

For CDR1 and CDR2, the germline V gene (reference sequence) lists DFQATT and SNEGSKA. Trimming leaves V shorter by 0 bases and J shorter by 10 bases, with the junction holding 4 bases beyond the gene matches. Measured from the cysteine to the phenylalanine, the CDR3 is 15 residues long. CDR3 DNA only is kept here, 45 bases in frame from base 1. Libraries were prepared through RT-PCR. Sequenced using an Illumina HiSeq 2500. Using fastp trimming at Q25 and MiXCR clonotype assembly, TCRdb reanalyzed the public sequencing data and kept in-frame beta chains. Every CDR3 protein is listed once, alongside the most common genes and DNA of its rows. This sample comprises about 830,000 distinct CDR3 sequences, 15% to 20% of them detected only once. 9.5% to 13% of the sample is held by the ten biggest clonotypes. To note about this clonotype: Its antigen target is currently unknown. No clone much larger than this one lies a single base away; base qualities are absent.

The source is a man in his forties or fifties who received an inactivated influenza vaccine. Donor details come from another sample of the same person, matched by shared clones. Material: PBMCs from blood, obtained 5 days after vaccination. Here the chain combines TRBV20-1 and TRBJ2-1; TRBD2 agrees with 15 junctional bases. The CDR3 sequence is CSARDGGLAGGEQFF. At the DNA level, the sequence is TGCAGTGCTAGAGATGGGGGACTAGCGGGAGGCGAGCAGTTCTTC.